These 27 T cell receptor beta chains originate from one sample sequenced in a study of cytomegalovirus exposure and HLA in healthy donors. TCRdb's copy holds only in-frame clones and misses some; the assay was immunoSEQ multiplex PCR. The sample lists approximately 160,000 clones, approximately 80% seen once, with 2% to 2.5% in the top ten. Sequencing input: PBMCs. The receptors here all came from a man aged 25 to 45 in good health and CMV-seropositive.

This clone appeared once. This chain joins TRBV6-5 and TRBJ2-4; D unclear. Germline CDR1 and CDR2: MNHEY and SVGAGI. The CDR3 is 15 residues long. The V and J ends lost 6 bases and 0 bases respectively, with 12 bases between them. CDR3 loop: CASSPMTLAKNIQYF. In nucleotides, the CDR3 is TGTGCCAGCAGCCCCATGACTCTAGCCAAAAACATTCAGTACTTC.

There are a few counts of this clone. This rearrangement joins TRBV27 to TRBJ1-4; 11 bases fit TRBD1. Germline V gene sequence: CDR1 MNHEY, CDR2 SMNVEV (reference sequence). V shed 6 bases, J shed 7 bases, and the junction held 7 bases outside the gene matches. The CDR3 runs to 15 residues. The DNA for the CDR3 is TGTGCCAGCAGGCTGGTCGGGACAGGGGGTGAAAAACTGTTTTTT. Protein product: CASRLVGTGGEKLFF.

This clone has a single count. This chain joins TRBV4-3 and TRBJ2-2; D not resolved. From germline, CDR1 is LGHNA and CDR2 YSLEER. The CDR3 spans 13 residues. Trimming took off 1 base at V and 7 bases at J, with 7 bases between the two ends. This CDR3 reads CASSQVARGELFF. In nucleotides, the CDR3 is TGCGCCAGCAGCCAAGTGGCACGCGGGGAGCTGTTTTTT.

The rearrangement joins TRBV6-5 to TRBJ2-2, with TRBD2 as a possible D gene (6 bases). CDR1 is MNHEY and CDR2 is SVGAGI in the germline V gene. The CDR3 loop spans 13 amino acids. Trimming took 6 bases from V and 6 from J, leaving 11 bases between them. The CDR3 sequence is CASSLTGAGELFF. The CDR3 DNA reads as TGTGCCAGCAGCCTCACGGGGGCCGGGGAGCTGTTTTTT.

This clone was recorded once. The chain is built from TRBV29-1 and TRBJ2-2; perhaps TRBD2 as D (6 bases). V gave up 4 bases and J gave up 1 base, with 7 bases separating them. The CDR3 spans 13 residues. CDR1 SQVTM and CDR2 ANQGSEA come from the germline V gene. The CDR3 protein is CSVGAGNTGELFF. CDR3 sequence (DNA): TGCAGCGTTGGAGCGGGGAACACCGGGGAGCTGTTTTTT.

The rearrangement joins TRBV5-6 to TRBJ1-2; D is ambiguous. CDR3 length: 13 amino acids. Germline assignment: CDR1 SGHDT and CDR2 YYEEEE. Trimming stripped 0 bases from V and 6 bases from J, with 9 bases between. In nucleotides, the CDR3 is TGTGCCAGCAGCTTGGGCGCGAGGGATGGCTACACCTTC. It translates to CASSLGARDGYTF.

This clone was seen once. The chain recombines TRBV4-1 with TRBJ2-2; D gene unclear. Germline V gives CDR1 MGHRA, CDR2 YSYEKL. This CDR3 is built from 16 residues. Trimming took 2 bases from V and 5 from J, leaving 15 bases between them. Here the CDR3 DNA reads TGCGCCAGCAGCCAAAGTCCCGGGTCCCGGACCGGGGAGCTGTTTTTT. This gives the protein CASSQSPGSRTGELFF.

The chain joins TRBV4-1 to TRBJ2-3, with a tentative D call TRBD2 (7 bases). V lost 0 bases and J 1 base, leaving 17 bases between the germline ends. Per germline, CDR1 MGHRA and CDR2 YSYEKL. The CDR3 covers 18 residues. The DNA of the CDR3 is TGCGCCAGCAGCCAAGATAGGGGGGTAGCGGGCCGCACAGATACGCAGTATTTT. Its translation is CASSQDRGVAGRTDTQYF.

The chain has TRBV7-9 and TRBJ1-4; the D gene is possibly TRBD1 (5 bases). Germline V gives CDR1 SEHNR, CDR2 FQNEAQ (reference sequence). There are 17 residues in the CDR3. V lost 1 base and J 4 bases, leaving 16 bases between the germline ends. The CDR3 sequence is CASSLGQGNRGNEKLFF. CDR3 nucleotide sequence: TGTGCCAGCAGCTTAGGCCAGGGTAACAGAGGTAATGAAAAACTGTTTTTT.

The V and J genes are TRBV6-1 and TRBJ1-4, with 8 nucleotides matching TRBD1. Looked up from germline, CDR1 is MNHNS and CDR2 is SASEGT. The CDR3 is 16 residues long. The junction had 10 bases not matched to a gene; V was cut back by 2 bases and J by 8 bases. The CDR3 protein is CASSEPRTGPEEKLFF. The CDR3 DNA reads TGTGCCAGCAGTGAACCTCGGACAGGGCCAGAGGAAAAACTGTTTTTT.

The chain joins TRBV5-1 to TRBJ2-1, with TRBD2 matching over 11 bases. V gave up 4 bases and J gave up 6 bases; unmatched junction bases: 6. Germline lookup yields CDR1 SGHRS and CDR2 YFSETQ. The CDR3 length is 15 residues. CDR3: CASSPTSGVGNEQFF. The CDR3 DNA follows: TGCGCCAGCAGCCCGACTAGCGGGGTGGGCAATGAGCAGTTCTTC.

The V call is TRBV28, the J call TRBJ1-5, with TRBD1 matching 8 bases. The V segment lost 7 bases and the J segment 15 bases; nucleotides outside the gene matches: 8. Germline assignment: CDR1 MDHEN and CDR2 SYDVKM. The CDR3 extends over 11 amino acids. CDR3 residues: CASNTRDRRHF. CDR3 nucleotide sequence: TGTGCCAGCAACACCCGGGACAGGCGGCATTTT.

The chain recombines TRBV4-1 with TRBJ1-1; a possible D gene is TRBD1 (5 bases). V was cut by 3 bases and J by 4 bases, with 12 bases left in between. CDR1 and CDR2 from the germline V gene are MGHRA and YSYEKL. The CDR3 has 14 residues. DNA of the CDR3: TGCGCCAGCAGCCAGAAGGCAGGGATCACTGAAGCTTTCTTT. This encodes CASSQKAGITEAFF.

The rearrangement links TRBV11-2 to TRBJ1-5; D perhaps matches TRBD1 (5 bases). Germline CDR1 reads SGHAT; CDR2 reads FQNNGV. The germline V and J ends were trimmed by 1 base and 5 bases, with 12 bases remaining between them. This CDR3 is built from 15 residues. CDR3 bases: TGTGCCAGCAGCTTAGCGCCCGACAGTGATCAGCCCCAGCATTTT. It translates to CASSLAPDSDQPQHF.

The chain recombines TRBV7-8 with TRBJ1-2; 8 positions match TRBD1. V shed 4 bases, J shed 5 bases, and the junction held 6 bases outside the gene matches. The length of the CDR3 is 14 residues. Germline lookup yields CDR1 SGHVS and CDR2 FQNEAQ. CDR3 in amino acids: CASSWQGAGYGYTF. The DNA of the CDR3 is TGTGCCAGCAGCTGGCAGGGGGCTGGGTATGGCTACACCTTC.

This clone was detected once. CDR3 sequence reads: CASSLGQTTSYEQYF. The DNA of the CDR3 is TGTGCCAGCAGCTTAGGACAGACCACTTCCTACGAGCAGTACTTC. The chain links TRBV7-6 to TRBJ2-7; TRBD1 might be the D (5 bases). The CDR3 contains 15 residues. Trimming removed 1 base at V and 1 base at J, with 11 bases between. Germline V gene sequence: CDR1 SGHVS, CDR2 FNYEAQ.

V and J are TRBV12-5 and TRBJ2-5, with D possibly being TRBD1 (5 bases). CDR3 length: 16 amino acids. V was trimmed by 4 bases and J by 0 bases, leaving 15 bases between them. Looked up from germline, CDR1 is LGHNT and CDR2 is FRNRAP. CDR3 amino acids: CASGSPKTGYQETQYF. The CDR3 DNA reads as TGTGCTAGTGGTTCGCCAAAAACAGGTTACCAAGAGACCCAGTACTTC.

The chain combines TRBV9 with TRBJ2-7; 7 bases align to TRBD2. The V and J ends lost 4 bases and 3 bases, in that order; junction bases with no gene match: 4. CDR1 is SGDLS, CDR2 YYNGEE, per germline. This CDR3 spans 13 amino acids. CDR3 sequence: CASSPSGDYEQYF. CDR3 nucleotide sequence: TGTGCCAGCAGCCCCAGCGGGGACTACGAGCAGTACTTC.

This chain connects TRBV5-1 to TRBJ2-3, with 11 bases lining up with TRBD2. Germline CDR1 and CDR2: SGHRS and YFSETQ. J lost 5 bases, V lost 4 bases, and 12 bases had no gene match. The CDR3 runs 17 residues. The CDR3: CASSATSGGRGGDTQYF. CDR3 nucleotides: TGCGCCAGCAGCGCCACTAGCGGGGGCCGCGGGGGAGATACGCAGTATTTT.

The chain joins TRBV6-5 to TRBJ1-2; D perhaps matches TRBD1 (6 bases). Per the germline V gene, CDR1 is MNHEY and CDR2 is SVGAGI. With 0 bases removed from V and 5 bases from J, the gap between germline ends came to 10 bases. The CDR3 extends over 14 amino acids. CDR3 bases: TGTGCCAGCAGTTACTCGGTGACAGGTTATGGCTACACCTTC. It yields the protein CASSYSVTGYGYTF.

V is TRBV2 and J is TRBJ2-5; the D gene is possibly TRBD2 (6 bases). This CDR3 comprises 16 residues. V gave up 4 bases and J gave up 3 bases, with 18 bases separating them. Germline CDR1 is SNHLY and CDR2 is FYNNEI. CDR3 residues: CASSVDSWGVKETQYF. The CDR3, as DNA: TGTGCCAGCAGTGTAGATTCATGGGGGGTCAAAGAGACCCAGTACTTC. The complete variable domain, with remaining parts taken from reference TRBV2 and TRBJ2-5, reads EPEVTQTPSHQVTQMGQEVILRCVPISNHLYFYWYRQILGQKVEFLVSFYNNEISEKSEIFDDQFSVERPDGSNFTLKIRSTKLEDSAMYFCASSVDSWGVKETQYFGPGTRLLVL.

The chain joins TRBV2 to TRBJ1-4; a possible D gene is TRBD1 (6 bases). Trimming took off 2 bases at V and 8 bases at J, with 12 bases between the two ends. The germline gives CDR1 SNHLY, CDR2 FYNNEI. The CDR3 loop spans 14 amino acids. The CDR3, as DNA: TGTGCCAGCAGTGAAAGACAGGCCGGGGAAAAACTGTTTTTT. Translating it yields CASSERQAGEKLFF.

The chain combines TRBV4-1 with TRBJ1-1; D remains ambiguous. The CDR3 totals 14 residues. CDR1 is MGHRA, CDR2 YSYEKL, per germline. Trimming pared 3 bases from V and 1 base from J, leaving 9 bases between. The CDR3 coding sequence is TGCGCCAGCAGCCATACAGTTAAGAACACTGAAGCTTTCTTT. Protein: CASSHTVKNTEAFF.

As concerns this clone: Distinct nucleotide sequences in the sample also encode this CDR3. V is TRBV7-2 and J is TRBJ2-5, with D unresolved. The CDR3 totals 13 residues. Deletions cut 5 bases from V and 2 bases from J, with 9 bases between. Germline V gene data show CDR1 as SGHTA and CDR2 as FQGNSA. In DNA, the CDR3 is TGTGCCAGCAGCCGTGGGCAGCAAGAGACCCAGTACTTC. Translation: CASSRGQQETQYF.

This chain connects TRBV9 to TRBJ1-2, with 8 bases lining up with TRBD1. CDR3 length: 16 amino acids. The germline gives CDR1 SGDLS, CDR2 YYNGEE. V lost 0 bases and J lost 8; bases outside the gene matches: 12. The CDR3 here is CASSVASYLPGGGYTF. For the CDR3, the DNA is TGTGCCAGCAGCGTAGCCTCGTACCTTCCAGGGGGCGGCTACACCTTC.

This chain joins TRBV7-2 and TRBJ1-2; D not resolved. The CDR3 sequence is 12 residues long. CDR1 is SGHTA, CDR2 FQGNSA, per germline. V was shortened by 8 bases and J by 8 bases, with 15 bases between the two germline ends. The CDR3 DNA sequence: TGTGCCAGCCACCCAGGTCGTGGAGGCTACACCTTC. Protein product: CASHPGRGGYTF.

The chain employs TRBV5-1 and TRBJ1-4, with D possibly matching TRBD1 (5 bases). CDR1 is SGHRS, CDR2 YFSETQ, per germline. With 1 base removed from V and 0 bases from J, the gap between germline ends came to 7 bases. The CDR3 runs to 15 residues. The CDR3 loop is CASSLTGATNEKLFF. CDR3 in DNA: TGCGCCAGCAGCTTGACAGGTGCAACTAATGAAAAACTGTTTTTT.